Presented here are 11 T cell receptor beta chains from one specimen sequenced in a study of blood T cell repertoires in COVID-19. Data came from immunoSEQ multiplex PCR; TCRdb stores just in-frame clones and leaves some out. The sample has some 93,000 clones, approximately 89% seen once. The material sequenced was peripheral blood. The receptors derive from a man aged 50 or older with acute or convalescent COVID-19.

The CDR3 region has the DNA TGTGCCAGCAGCGGGGGACAGGCAGTCTATGGCTACACCTTC. Translation: CASSGGQAVYGYTF. V gene TRBV11-3 combines with J gene TRBJ1-2; 8 bases align to TRBD1. The V gene end was trimmed by 5 bases and the J gene end by 4 bases; junction bases not matched to a gene: 6. The CDR3 is 14 residues long. Per germline, CDR1 SGHNT and CDR2 YENEEA.

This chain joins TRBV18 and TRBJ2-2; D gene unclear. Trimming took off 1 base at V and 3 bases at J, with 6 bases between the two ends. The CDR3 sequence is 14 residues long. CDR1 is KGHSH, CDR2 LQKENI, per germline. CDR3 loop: CASSPLGDTGELFF. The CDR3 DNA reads TGTGCCAGCTCACCACTCGGAGACACCGGGGAGCTGTTTTTT.

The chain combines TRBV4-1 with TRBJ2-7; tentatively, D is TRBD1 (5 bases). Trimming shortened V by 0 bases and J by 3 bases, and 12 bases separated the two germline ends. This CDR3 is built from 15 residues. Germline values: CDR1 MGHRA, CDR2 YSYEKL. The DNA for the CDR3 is TGCGCCAGCAGCCAAGAGCCTGGACACTACTACGAGCAGTACTTC. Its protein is CASSQEPGHYYEQYF.

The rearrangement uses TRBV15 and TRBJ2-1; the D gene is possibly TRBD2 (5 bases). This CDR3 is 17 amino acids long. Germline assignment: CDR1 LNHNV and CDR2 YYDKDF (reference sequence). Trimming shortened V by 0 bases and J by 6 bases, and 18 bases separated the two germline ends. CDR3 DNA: TGTGCCACCAGCAGAGATCCGCCTAGCCTCTTGTTCAATGAGCAGTTCTTC. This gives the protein CATSRDPPSLLFNEQFF.

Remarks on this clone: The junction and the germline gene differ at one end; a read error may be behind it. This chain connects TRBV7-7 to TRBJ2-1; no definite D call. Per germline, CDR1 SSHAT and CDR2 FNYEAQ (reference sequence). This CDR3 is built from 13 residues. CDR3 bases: TGTGCTAGCAGCGCCGACCCGGCGGCCGAGCAGTTCTTC. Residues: CASSADPAAEQFF.

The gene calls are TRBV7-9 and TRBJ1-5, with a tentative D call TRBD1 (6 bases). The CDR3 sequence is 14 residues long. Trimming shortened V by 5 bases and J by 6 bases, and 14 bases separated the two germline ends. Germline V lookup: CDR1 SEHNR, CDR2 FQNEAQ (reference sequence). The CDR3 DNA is TGTGCCAGCAGCCTTTTGGGGGGGCCTCAGCCCCAGCATTTT. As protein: CASSLLGGPQPQHF.

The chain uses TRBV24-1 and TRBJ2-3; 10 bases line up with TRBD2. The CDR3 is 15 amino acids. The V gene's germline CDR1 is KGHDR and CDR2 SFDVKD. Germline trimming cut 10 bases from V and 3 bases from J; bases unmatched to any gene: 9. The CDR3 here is CATRPSGSGTDTQYF. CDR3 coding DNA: TGTGCCACGAGACCTAGCGGGAGTGGGACAGATACGCAGTATTTT.

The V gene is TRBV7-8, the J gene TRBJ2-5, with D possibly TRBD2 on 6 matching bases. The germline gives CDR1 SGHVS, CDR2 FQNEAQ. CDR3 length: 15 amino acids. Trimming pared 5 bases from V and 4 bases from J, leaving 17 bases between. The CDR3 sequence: CASSPLRSGGETQYF. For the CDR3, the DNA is TGTGCCAGCAGCCCCCTCCGGTCCGGGGGAGAGACCCAGTACTTC.

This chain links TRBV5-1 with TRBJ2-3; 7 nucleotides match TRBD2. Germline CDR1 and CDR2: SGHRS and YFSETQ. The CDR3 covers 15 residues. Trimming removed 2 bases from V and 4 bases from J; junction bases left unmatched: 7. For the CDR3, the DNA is TGCGCCAGCAGCTTCGTCGGACTAGGCGCAGATACGCAGTATTTT. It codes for CASSFVGLGADTQYF.

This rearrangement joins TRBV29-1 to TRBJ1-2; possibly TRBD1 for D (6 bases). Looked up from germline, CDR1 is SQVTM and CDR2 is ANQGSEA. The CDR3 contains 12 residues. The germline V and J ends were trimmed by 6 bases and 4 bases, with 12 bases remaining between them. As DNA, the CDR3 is TGCAGCGTCGCCCCACAGGGCTATGGCTACACCTTC. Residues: CSVAPQGYGYTF.

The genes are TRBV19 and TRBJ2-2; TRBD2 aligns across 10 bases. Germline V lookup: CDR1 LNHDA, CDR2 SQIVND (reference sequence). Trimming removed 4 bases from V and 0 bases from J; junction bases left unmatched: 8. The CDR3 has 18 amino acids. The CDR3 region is CASSTLTSGLANTGELFF. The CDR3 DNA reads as TGTGCCAGTAGTACCCTGACTAGCGGGCTCGCGAACACCGGGGAGCTGTTTTTT. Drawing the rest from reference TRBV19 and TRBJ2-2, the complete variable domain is DGGITQSPKYLFRKEGQNVTLSCEQNLNHDAMYWYRQDPGQGLRLIYYSQIVNDFQKGDIAEGYSVSREKKESFPLTVTSAQKNPTAFYLCASSTLTSGLANTGELFFGEGSRLTVL.